The rows below give T cell receptor beta chains drawn from one sample of a study of blood T cells in healthy people across ages. TCRdb passed the 5' RACE reads through MiXCR, listing each CDR3 protein once. The sample shows 1.5 million to 2 million distinct CDR3 sequences, about 31% of them seen only once. Sequencing was done on a sample of blood. Receptors were obtained from a woman aged 25 to 39 in good health. The CDR3 runs from the conserved cysteine through the conserved F or W. D genes are given only for firm matches. Where a row states a size, it is once, few, many or the class of an expanded clone; other rows omit it.

V gene	clone size	D gene	J gene	CDR3 DNA	CDR3 protein
TRBV5-6	.	TRBD1	TRBJ2-3	TGTGCCAGCAGCCTAGGGACAGGGGACCATACAAATACGCAGTATTTT	CASSLGTGDHTNTQYF
TRBV7-9	many	.	TRBJ1-6	TGTGCCAGCAGTCGGGGGATCCCAGGGAATTCACCCCTCCACTTT	CASSRGIPGNSPLHF
TRBV6-2/TRBV6-3	.	.	TRBJ2-7	TGTGCCAGCATAGGCTCGAGACGGGGACCCTACGAGCAGTACTTC	CASIGSRRGPYEQYF
TRBV20-1	few	TRBD1	TRBJ2-1	TGCAGTGCCGGACAGGGGGGAAACAATGAGCAGTTCTTC	CSAGQGGNNEQFF
TRBV5-1	few	TRBD2	TRBJ2-5	TGCGCCAGCAGCTTCGAATTCAGGCGGGGGGCAGAGACCCAGTACTTC	CASSFEFRRGAETQYF
TRBV19	.	.	TRBJ2-1	TGTGCCAGTAGCCCTACGATTACTAGCTTCAATGAGCAGTTCTTC	CASSPTITSFNEQFF
TRBV7-9	few	.	TRBJ2-7	TGTGCCAGCAGCTTAGGTGTGGATGCAGGGAGCGAGCAGTACTTC	CASSLGVDAGSEQYF
TRBV4-2	few	.	TRBJ1-4	TGTGCCAGCAGCCAATTGGGGGAAAAACTGTTTTTT	CASSQLGEKLFF
TRBV29-1	many	TRBD2	TRBJ2-3	TGCAGCGTTGTTGGGACTAGCGAGGCGCAGTATTTT	CSVVGTSEAQYF
TRBV4-1	.	TRBD2	TRBJ2-5	TGCGCCAGCAGCCAGTCGGGACTAGCGGGGGGAAGGACCCAGTACTTC	CASSQSGLAGGRTQYF
TRBV5-6	many	.	TRBJ2-7	TGTGCCAGCAGCCCAGGGGGGCGTATCAACGAGCAGTACTTC	CASSPGGRINEQYF
TRBV20-1	.	TRBD2	TRBJ2-7	TGCAGTGGAGGACAGCGGGGGGGCTACGAGCAGTACTTC	CSGGQRGGYEQYF